This T cell receptor beta chain was identified during a study of tumor and adjacent non-tumor tissue in lung cancer. In the study overall: The cohort had roughly 12 adenocarcinoma, a couple of squamous cell and 1 small cell patients. Samples averaged roughly 4.4 million productive TCRbeta reads each. Patients were aged roughly 31 to 76, roughly 9 men and about five women, stage I to III.

This clonotype was detected only once. What it recognizes is unknown. Germline is not matched at one junction end, which may reflect a read error. Broader study findings: Normal lung showed higher cumulative top 100 clone frequency than tumor.

Three rounds of nested PCR, following a modified ARM-PCR protocol, produced the TCRbeta library. TCRdb reanalysed the multiplex PCR reads using MiXCR and keeps one entry per CDR3 protein. The sample has approximately 100,000 distinct CDR3 sequences; 75% are singletons. No cell sorting was done before RNA was extracted from the tissue. This sequence originates from a woman aged 60-75 years with non-small cell lung cancer. Sequencing was carried out using lung tumor tissue.

The CDR3 here is CAISDAGSSYNEQFF. The CDR3 coding sequence is TGTGCCATCAGTGACGCCGGGAGCTCCTACAATGAGCAGTTCTTC. This chain connects TRBV24-1 to TRBJ2-1; D is perhaps TRBD2 (6 bases). The CDR3 loop spans 15 amino acids. Germline CDR1 and CDR2: KGHDR and SFDVKD.